This T cell receptor (beta chain) stems from a study of blood T cells in healthy people across ages. Study-wide context: With template switching, about one barcoded beta molecule was captured per two T cells. Overall study findings and caveats: Among T cells, TCR beta diversity per million cells dropped roughly linearly as age rose. Long-lived donors exceeded aged donors in naive CD4+ cells and diversity.

The germline V and J ends were trimmed by 7 bases and 3 bases, with 12 bases remaining between them. The CDR3 has 14 amino acids. Germline loops: CDR1 SNHLY, CDR2 FYNNEI. A J-beta primer mix and a sample-barcoded 5' primer were used in a second PCR of about 7 to 12 cycles. TCRdb passed the 5' RACE reads through MiXCR, listing each CDR3 protein once. This sample has some 1,500,000 distinct CDR3 sequences, with roughly 43% found just once. The table lists this clonotype with a count of one. No antigen is known for it. Whenever a sample was processed, at least 7 million PBMCs were isolated. The sequence came from a woman aged 18-29 years in good health. The sample taken for sequencing was blood. The chain combines TRBV2 with TRBJ1-4; D gene uncertain. This CDR3 reads CASKRVWSNEKLFF. DNA for the CDR3: TGTGCCAGCAAGAGGGTATGGTCTAATGAAAAACTGTTTTTT.